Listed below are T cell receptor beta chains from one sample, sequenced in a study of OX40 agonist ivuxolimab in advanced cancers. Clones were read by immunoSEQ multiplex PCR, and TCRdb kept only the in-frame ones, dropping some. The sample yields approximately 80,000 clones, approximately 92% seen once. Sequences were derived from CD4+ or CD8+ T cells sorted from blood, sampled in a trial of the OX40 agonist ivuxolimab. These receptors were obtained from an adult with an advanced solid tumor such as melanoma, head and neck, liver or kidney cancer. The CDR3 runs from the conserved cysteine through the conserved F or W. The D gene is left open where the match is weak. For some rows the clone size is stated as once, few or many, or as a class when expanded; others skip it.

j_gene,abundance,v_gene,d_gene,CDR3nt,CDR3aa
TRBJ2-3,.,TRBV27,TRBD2,TGTGCCAGCAGTTTTTGGCTAGCGGGCACAGATACGCAGTATTTT,CASSFWLAGTDTQYF
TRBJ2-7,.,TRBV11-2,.,TGTGCCAGCAGCCGATCGGGCCAAAACTACGAGCAGTACTTC,CASSRSGQNYEQYF
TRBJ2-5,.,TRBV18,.,TGTGCCAGCTCACCACCCTGGGGGGTGCAAGAGACCCAGTACTTC,CASSPPWGVQETQYF
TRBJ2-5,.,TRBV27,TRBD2,TGTGCCAGCAGTTCGAGCGGGAGCGGGGGGGAGACCCAGTACTTC,CASSSSGSGGETQYF
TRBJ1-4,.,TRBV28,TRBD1,TGTGCCAGCAGTTTAAACCGAAACAGGGGCTCTGAAAAACTGTTTTTT,CASSLNRNRGSEKLFF
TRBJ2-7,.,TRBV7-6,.,TGTGCCAGCAGCCAGCTAGGGATTAGCTCCTACGAGCAGTACTTC,CASSQLGISSYEQYF
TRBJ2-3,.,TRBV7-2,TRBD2,TGTGCCAGCAGCCCCAGGAGCGGGAGAACCCCCGATACGCAGTATTTT,CASSPRSGRTPDTQYF
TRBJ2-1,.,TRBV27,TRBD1,TGTGCCAGCAGGGCCGGGACAGGGGGGAATGAGCAGTTCTTC,CASRAGTGGNEQFF
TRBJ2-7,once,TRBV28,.,TGTGCCAGCGCCGGGACGTCCATTCAGAGCGAGCAGTACTTC,CASAGTSIQSEQYF
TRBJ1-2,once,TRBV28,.,TGTGCCAGCATCCAGGCCCCTCAGGGGCTGGACTATGGCTACACCTTC,CASIQAPQGLDYGYTF
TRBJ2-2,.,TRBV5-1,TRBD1,TGCGCCAGCAGCTCGGGACAGGGGAGCGGGGAGCTGTTTTTT,CASSSGQGSGELFF
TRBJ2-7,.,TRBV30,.,TGTGCCTGCAACAGGGTTTACGAGCAGTACTTC,CACNRVYEQYF
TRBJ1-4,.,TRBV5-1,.,TGCGCCAGCAGCCCCGACAGGATTGGAGAAAAACTGTTTTTT,CASSPDRIGEKLFF
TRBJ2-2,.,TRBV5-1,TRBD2,TGCGCCAGCAGCTCGGGAGCGGGAGGAAACACCGGGGAGCTGTTTTTT,CASSSGAGGNTGELFF
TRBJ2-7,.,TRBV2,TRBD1,TGTGCCAGCAGTGTCCAAGGACAGGGAACCTCCGAGCAGTACTTC,CASSVQGQGTSEQYF
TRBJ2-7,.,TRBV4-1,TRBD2,TGCGCCAGCAGCCCGTCCTCGGGACTAGCGAGACCGCAGTACTTC,CASSPSSGLARPQYF
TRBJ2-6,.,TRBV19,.,TGTGCCAGTAACGGTGGGGCTGGGGCCAACGTCCTGACTTTC,CASNGGAGANVLTF
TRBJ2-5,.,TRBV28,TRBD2,TGTGCCAGCAGTACCCAGACTAGCTTGGGCCGGTCCCAGTACTTC,CASSTQTSLGRSQYF
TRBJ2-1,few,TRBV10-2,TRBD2,TGCGCCAGCAGCAAGGGACTAGCGGGAGTTAATGAGCAGTTCTTC,CASSKGLAGVNEQFF
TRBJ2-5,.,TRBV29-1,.,TGCAGCGTAAAAGGCGGGGTGAGGGAGCAGTACTTC,CSVKGGVREQYF
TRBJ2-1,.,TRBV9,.,TGTGCCAGCAGCGATCTAGGGGAATACAATGAGCAGTTCTTC,CASSDLGEYNEQFF
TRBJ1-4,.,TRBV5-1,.,TGCGCCAGCAGCGGGCAGTTAAATGAAAAACTGTTTTTT,CASSGQLNEKLFF
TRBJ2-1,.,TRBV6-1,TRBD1,TGTGCCAGCAGTGTAAGACAGGGTAGCTCCTACAATGAGCAGTTCTTC,CASSVRQGSSYNEQFF
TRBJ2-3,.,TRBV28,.,TGTGCCAGCAGTTTTAGGGGGATCACAGATACGCAGTATTTT,CASSFRGITDTQYF
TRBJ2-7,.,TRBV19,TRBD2,TGTGCCAGTAGTATGACTAGCGGGGGCTACGAGCAGTACTTC,CASSMTSGGYEQYF
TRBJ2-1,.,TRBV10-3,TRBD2,TGTGCCATCAGTCCCGGGACTAGCGGAGGAGTTATTAGTGAGCAGTTCTTC,CAISPGTSGGVISEQFF
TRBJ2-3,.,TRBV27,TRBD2,TGTGCCAGCAGTTATCTAGCGGGAGGGAAAGGTGCCACAGATACGCAGTATTTT,CASSYLAGGKGATDTQYF
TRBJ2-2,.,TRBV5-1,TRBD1,TGCGCCAGCAGCTTGGGACAGGGGGCGGCCGGGGAGCTGTTTTTT,CASSLGQGAAGELFF
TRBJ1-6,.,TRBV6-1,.,TGTGCCAGTGTGGGGAGCTCCTATAATTCACCCCTCCACTTT,CASVGSSYNSPLHF
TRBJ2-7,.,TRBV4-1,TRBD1,TGCGCCAGCTCCCCCGGGACAGGGTCCCCCGAGCAGTACTTC,CASSPGTGSPEQYF
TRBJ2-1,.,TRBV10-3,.,TGTGCCATCAGTGTTCTCGGTGCCGGCGACGGTGAGCAGTTCTTC,CAISVLGAGDGEQFF
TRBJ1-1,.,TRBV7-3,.,TGTGCCAGCAGCGCGGGGATGAACACTGAAGCTTTCTTT,CASSAGMNTEAFF
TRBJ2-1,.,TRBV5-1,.,TGCGCCAGCAGCTTAGTAGGGAGCTCCTACAATGAGCAGTTCTTC,CASSLVGSSYNEQFF
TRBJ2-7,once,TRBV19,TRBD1,TGTGCCAGTAGCGGGACAGGTAGGCAGGACGAGCAGTACTTC,CASSGTGRQDEQYF
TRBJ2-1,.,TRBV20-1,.,TGCAGTGCTAGCGTTTACAATGAGCAGTTCTTC,CSASVYNEQFF
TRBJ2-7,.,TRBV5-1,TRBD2,TGCGCCAGCAGCCCGGGACTAGCGGGAGCCGAGCAGTACTTC,CASSPGLAGAEQYF
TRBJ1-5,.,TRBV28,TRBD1,TGTGCCAGCAGTATGGGACAGGGACCTCAGCCCCAGCATTTT,CASSMGQGPQPQHF
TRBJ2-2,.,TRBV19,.,TGTGCCAGTAGTACGGATACCTACACTGGGGAGCTGTTTTTT,CASSTDTYTGELFF
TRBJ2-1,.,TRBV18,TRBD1,TGTGCCAGCTCATCGGACAGGGGGGCAAACAATGAGCAGTTCTTC,CASSSDRGANNEQFF
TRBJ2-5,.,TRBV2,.,TGTGCCAGCAGTGGACTATCAGAGACCCAGTACTTC,CASSGLSETQYF
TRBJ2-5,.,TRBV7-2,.,TGTGCCAGCAGCTTAGGGCCGGGACCCGAGACCCAGTACTTC,CASSLGPGPETQYF
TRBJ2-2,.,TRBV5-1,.,TGCGCCAGCAGCTTACAGGGAGGCACCGGGGAGCTGTTTTTT,CASSLQGGTGELFF
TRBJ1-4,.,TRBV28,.,TGTGCCAGCAGTTTATCGGGACCGATTAATGAAAAACTGTTTTTT,CASSLSGPINEKLFF
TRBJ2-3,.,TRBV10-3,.,TGTGCCATCAGATTAGGGGCAGATACGCAGTATTTT,CAIRLGADTQYF
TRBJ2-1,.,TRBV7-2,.,TGTGCCAGCAGCTTAGTTGGCCTAGCCTCCTACAATGAGCAGTTCTTC,CASSLVGLASYNEQFF
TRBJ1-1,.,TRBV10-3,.,TGTGCCATCAGTGACTATCGGGCAGGGAACACTGAAGCTTTCTTT,CAISDYRAGNTEAFF
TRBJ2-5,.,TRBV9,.,TGTGCCAGCAGCGCCAGTCCAGAGACCCAGTACTTC,CASSASPETQYF
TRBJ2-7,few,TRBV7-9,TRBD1,TGTGCCAGCAGCCCGGACGGACAGGGTTTCGACGAGCAGTACTTC,CASSPDGQGFDEQYF
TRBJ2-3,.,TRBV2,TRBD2,TGTGCCGGGAGCGGGAGGAGCACAGATACGCAGTATTTT,CAGSGRSTDTQYF
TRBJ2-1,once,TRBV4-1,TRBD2,TGCGCCAGCAGCCTCCCTTCGGGACTAGGGGAGCAGTTCTTC,CASSLPSGLGEQFF
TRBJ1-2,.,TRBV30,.,TGTGCCTGGAGTGTACCTCCGGGGGACCACTATGGCTACACCTTC,CAWSVPPGDHYGYTF
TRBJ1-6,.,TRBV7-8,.,TGTGCCAGCAGCTTACTAGCGGGACGGGGTAATTCACCCCTCCACTTT,CASSLLAGRGNSPLHF
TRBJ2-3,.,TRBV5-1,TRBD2,TGCGCCAGTAGCTTGGGCCCTAGCGGTAACACAGATACGCAGTATTTT,CASSLGPSGNTDTQYF
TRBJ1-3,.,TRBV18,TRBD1,TGTGCCAGCTCACCCATACCGGACAGGGCGGTGAGGAACACCATATATTTT,CASSPIPDRAVRNTIYF
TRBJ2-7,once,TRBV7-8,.,TGTGCCAGCAGCTTACAGCCCGGAGGTCGAGGGACCTACGAGCAGTACTTC,CASSLQPGGRGTYEQYF
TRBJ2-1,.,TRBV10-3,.,TGTGCCACTTCCACGGGATATGAGCAGTTCTTC,CATSTGYEQFF
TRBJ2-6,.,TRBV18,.,TGTGCCAGCTCACCCCCCGGGGCCAACGTCCTGACTTTC,CASSPPGANVLTF
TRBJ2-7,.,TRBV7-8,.,TGTGCCAGCAGCTTAATTGAGAGTGGCTACGAGCAGTACTTC,CASSLIESGYEQYF